These 18 T cell receptor beta chains were all obtained from the same sample, sequenced in a study of Graves' ophthalmopathy and Graves' hyperthyroidism. RNA transcripts were the source from which TCR beta CDR3 regions were amplified. RT-PCR in the first round used HTBI primers; a second-round multiplex PCR followed. Using its own MiXCR run on the multiplex PCR reads, TCRdb lists one record per CDR3 protein. The data hold hundreds of thousands of distinct CDR3 sequences, with over 20% observed a single time. The sequencing input was peripheral blood. These receptors originate from a woman under 30 with stable Graves' hyperthyroidism.

This clonotype has just a few counts. The chain links TRBV6-2 or TRBV6-3 to TRBJ2-2; 8 nucleotides align to TRBD1. V lost 2 bases, J lost 5 bases, and 4 bases stayed unmatched. Germline-derived CDR1 and CDR2 are MNHEY and SVGEGT. This CDR3 region has 15 residues. The CDR3 loop reads CASSYPRTGTGELFF. The CDR3 bases are TGTGCCAGCAGTTACCCCCGGACAGGGACCGGGGAGCTGTTTTTT.

V is TRBV12-3 or TRBV12-4 and J is TRBJ2-6; D uncertain. CDR3 length: 14 amino acids. V dropped 10 bases and J dropped 0 bases, with 10 bases sitting between them. The CDR3 DNA is TGTGCCATCTCGACGGACTCTGGGGCCAACGTCCTGACTTTC. It translates to CAISTDSGANVLTF.

V usage is TRBV2 and J usage is TRBJ1-5; the match to TRBD1 covers 7 bases. V shed 7 bases, J shed 4 bases, and the junction held 10 bases outside the gene matches. This CDR3 has 15 residues. The V gene's germline CDR1 is SNHLY and CDR2 FYNNEI. The CDR3 is CASTSPGQLNQPQHF. CDR3 DNA: TGTGCCAGCACCTCGCCGGGACAGCTAAATCAGCCCCAGCATTTT.

This clonotype came up once. Lacking the conserved final phenylalanine or tryptophan, this CDR3 likely reflects a read error. The chain uses TRBV12-3 or TRBV12-4 and TRBJ2-7, with D unresolved. V dropped 3 bases and J dropped 5 bases, with 14 bases sitting between them. The CDR3 runs 14 residues. CDR3 residues: CASSFPGKSHEQYL. The DNA for the CDR3 is TGTGCCAGCAGTTTCCCTGGGAAGAGTCACGAGCAGTACCTC.

In nucleotides, the CDR3 is TGCGCCAGCAGCGCGCAAGGAGACTATGGCTACACCTTC. As protein: CASSAQGDYGYTF. The chain employs TRBV5-1 and TRBJ1-2, with no clear D. CDR1 SGHRS and CDR2 YFSETQ come from the germline V gene. V lost 4 bases to trimming and J lost 3 bases, with 10 bases between them. The CDR3 runs to 13 residues.

This clonotype was picked up a small number of times. V and J are TRBV3-1 and TRBJ1-1; weak D call: TRBD1 (5 bases). Germline CDR1 is LGHDT and CDR2 is YNNKEL (reference sequence). Trimming removed 3 bases at V and 1 base at J, with 9 bases between. This CDR3 spans 14 amino acids. This CDR3 is CASSQGVPNTEAFF. The CDR3 bases are TGTGCCAGCAGCCAGGGGGTCCCGAACACTGAAGCTTTCTTT.

The rearrangement uses TRBV7-2 and TRBJ2-7; possibly TRBD1 for D (5 bases). Trimming cost V 5 bases and J 6 bases, with 11 bases left between them. This CDR3 spans 12 amino acids. Per germline, CDR1 SGHTA and CDR2 FQGNSA. CDR3 in DNA: TGTGCCAGCAGCCCTACAGGATTCGAGCAGTACTTC. Translating gives CASSPTGFEQYF. Based on the CDR3 plus reference TRBV7-2 and TRBJ2-7, the full variable domain is GAGVSQSPSNKVTEKGKDVELRCDPISGHTALYWYRQSLGQGLEFLIYFQGNSAPDKSGLPSDRFSAERTGGSVSTLTIQRTQQEDSAVYLCASSPTGFEQYFGPGTRLTVT.

This clonotype was recorded many times. The chain uses TRBV25-1 and TRBJ1-1; no definite D call. There are 13 residues in the CDR3. Germline V lookup: CDR1 MGHDK, CDR2 SYGVNS. Deletions cut 5 bases from V and 1 base from J, with 8 bases between. The CDR3 nucleotides read TGTGCCAGCAGTTTTCAGTGGAACACTGAAGCTTTCTTT. It specifies CASSFQWNTEAFF.

This clonotype was detected a few times. V gene TRBV20-1 combines with J gene TRBJ2-7; 10 positions agree with TRBD2. Germline V lookup: CDR1 DFQATT, CDR2 SNEGSKA (reference sequence). Trimming cost V 4 bases and J 0 bases; bases outside gene matches: 0. The CDR3 loop spans 13 amino acids. The CDR3: CSATSGSSYEQYF. For the CDR3, the DNA is TGCAGTGCTACTAGCGGGAGCTCCTACGAGCAGTACTTC.

This clonotype was seen many times. This rearrangement joins TRBV5-1 to TRBJ1-5; TRBD1 is a possible D gene (5 bases). Germline-derived CDR1 and CDR2 are SGHRS and YFSETQ. The CDR3 extends over 13 amino acids. The V end lost 4 bases, the J end lost 15 bases, and 20 bases lay between the germline ends. The CDR3 coding sequence is TGCGCCAGCAGCACGGAGCAGGGTGTCCCTCTGCATTTT. It encodes CASSTEQGVPLHF.

This clonotype was recorded a few times. The rearrangement uses TRBV28 and TRBJ2-5, with 7 bases lining up with TRBD2. CDR3 length equals 15 residues. From germline, CDR1 is MDHEN and CDR2 SYDVKM. The ends lost 7 bases at V and 3 bases at J; junction bases unmatched: 11. The CDR3: CASTDHAGREETQYF. As DNA, the CDR3 is TGTGCCAGCACTGACCACGCAGGGAGGGAAGAGACCCAGTACTTC. The full variable domain, in which reference TRBV28 and TRBJ2-5 provide the parts outside the CDR3, is DVKVTQSSRYLVKRTGEKVFLECVQDMDHENMFWYRQDPGLGLRLIYFSYDVKMKEKGDIPEGYSVSREKKERFSLILESASTNQTSMYLCASTDHAGREETQYFGPGTRLLVL.

The table lists this clonotype with a few counts. The chain carries TRBV6-5 and TRBJ1-5; D remains ambiguous. The CDR3 is made up of 15 amino acids. The V gene's germline CDR1 is MNHEY and CDR2 SVGAGI. The V end lost 0 bases, the J end lost 0 bases, and 6 bases lay between the germline ends. The CDR3 nucleotides are TGTGCCAGCAGTTACTCGCCAAGTAGCAATCAGCCCCAGCATTTT. Translating gives CASSYSPSSNQPQHF.

This clonotype was observed at least ten times. The chain carries TRBV6-5 and TRBJ1-1; tentative D call: TRBD1 (6 bases). The CDR3 consists of 15 residues. Looked up from germline, CDR1 is MNHEY and CDR2 is SVGAGI. V shed 1 base and J shed 3 bases, with 12 bases lying between them. CDR3 region: CASSYFGGDDTEAFF. The CDR3 DNA follows: TGTGCCAGCAGTTACTTCGGGGGCGACGACACTGAAGCTTTCTTT.

The chain recombines TRBV2 with TRBJ1-5; D unresolved. This CDR3 has 15 amino acids. Germline-derived CDR1 and CDR2 are SNHLY and FYNNEI. Trimming shortened V by 2 bases and J by 2 bases, and 10 bases separated the two germline ends. This CDR3 is CASSEKPGGNQPQHF. The CDR3 nucleotides are TGTGCCAGCAGTGAAAAGCCAGGCGGCAATCAGCCCCAGCATTTT.

This clonotype was observed many times. The chain employs TRBV5-1 and TRBJ2-5; 9 bases align to TRBD2. V gave up 6 bases and J gave up 5 bases; unmatched junction bases: 8. CDR3 size: 14 residues. Germline V CDR1 and CDR2: SGHRS, YFSETQ. In DNA, the CDR3 is TGCGCCAGCACTGCTAGCGGGATGGGGGAGACCCAGTACTTC. It is translated as CASTASGMGETQYF.

The chain carries TRBV6-1 and TRBJ1-5; 9 bases align to TRBD1. Trimming removed 6 bases from V and 0 bases from J; junction bases left unmatched: 6. The CDR3 length is 16 residues. CDR1 and CDR2 (germline): MNHNS, SASEGT. The CDR3 region has the DNA TGTGCCAGCAGGGGCCTGGACAGGGGTAGCAATCAGCCCCAGCATTTT. Translated: CASRGLDRGSNQPQHF.

This clonotype has a count of ten or more. A much larger clone sits a single nucleotide away, making a read error possible. V is TRBV6-1 and J is TRBJ2-7; no clear D gene. V lost 4 bases and J lost 1, with 11 bases in between. In germline, CDR1 is MNHNS, CDR2 SASEGT. The CDR3 length is 14 residues. CDR3 loop: CASSASSISYEQYF. The CDR3 nucleotides are TGTGCCAGCAGTGCTTCCAGTATATCCTACGAGCAGTACTTC.

This clonotype was counted at least ten times. CDR3 DNA: TGTGCCAGCAGCTCGAGGGCAGGGACAGTTCCAACCTACGAGCAGTACTTC. Translating it yields CASSSRAGTVPTYEQYF. This chain uses TRBV7-6 with TRBJ2-7; 7 bases are a match to TRBD1. V dropped 4 bases and J dropped 2; count of bases not matched to a gene: 14. CDR3 size: 17 residues. Germline V gene sequence: CDR1 SGHVS, CDR2 FNYEAQ.